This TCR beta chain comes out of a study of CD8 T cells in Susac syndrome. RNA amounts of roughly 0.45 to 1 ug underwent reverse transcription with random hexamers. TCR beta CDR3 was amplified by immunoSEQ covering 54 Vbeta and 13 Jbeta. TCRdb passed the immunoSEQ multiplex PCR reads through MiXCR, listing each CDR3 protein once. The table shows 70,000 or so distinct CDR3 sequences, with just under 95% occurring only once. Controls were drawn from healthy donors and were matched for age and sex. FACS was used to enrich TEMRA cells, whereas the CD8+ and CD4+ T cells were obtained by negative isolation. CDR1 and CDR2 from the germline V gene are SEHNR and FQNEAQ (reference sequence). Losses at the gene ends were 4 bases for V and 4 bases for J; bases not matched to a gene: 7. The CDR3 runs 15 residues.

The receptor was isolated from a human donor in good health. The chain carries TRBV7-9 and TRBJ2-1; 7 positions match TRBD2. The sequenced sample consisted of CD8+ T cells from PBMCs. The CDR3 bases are TGTGCCAGCAGCTCCCGGGACTACCTTTACAATGAGCAGTTCTTC. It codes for CASSSRDYLYNEQFF.